This record concerns one T cell receptor (beta chain) sequence. As yet, its antigen is unknown. Assay used: immunoSEQ multiplex PCR; TCRdb lists only in-frame clones, some missing. The sample lists 21,000 or so clones, around 67% occurring once. These data are taken from a study of tumor-infiltrating lymphocytes in localized non-small cell lung cancer. Study at large: Each patient gave resected tumor and non-adjacent uninvolved lung tissue.

Findings of the study overall: No T-cell fraction difference was seen between IM1 and IM2 tumors.

This TCR was sampled from a human donor with non-small cell lung cancer. The sample consisted of lung tumor tissue.

CDR3 DNA: TGTGCCAGCTCACCCTTAACGACAGCGAAGGTTGCTGGGGCCAACGTCCTGACTTTC. As protein: CASSPLTTAKVAGANVLTF. The chain joins TRBV18 to TRBJ2-6; TRBD1 is a possible D gene (5 bases). V shed 3 bases and J shed 2 bases, with 20 bases lying between them. CDR1 KGHSH and CDR2 LQKENI come from the germline V gene. The CDR3 consists of 19 residues.